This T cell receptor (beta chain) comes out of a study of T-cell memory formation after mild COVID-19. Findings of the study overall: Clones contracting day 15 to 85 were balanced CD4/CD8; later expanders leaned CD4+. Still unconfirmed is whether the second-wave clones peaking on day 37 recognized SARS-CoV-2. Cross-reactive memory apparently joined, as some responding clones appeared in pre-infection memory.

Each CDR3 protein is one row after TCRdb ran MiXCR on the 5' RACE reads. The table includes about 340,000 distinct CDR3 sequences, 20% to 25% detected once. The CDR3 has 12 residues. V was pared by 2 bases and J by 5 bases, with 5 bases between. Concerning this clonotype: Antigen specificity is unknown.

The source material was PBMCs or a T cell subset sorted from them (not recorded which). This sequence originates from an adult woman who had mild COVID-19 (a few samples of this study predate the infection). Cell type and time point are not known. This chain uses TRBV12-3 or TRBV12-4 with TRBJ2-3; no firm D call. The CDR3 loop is CASSLKGDTQYF. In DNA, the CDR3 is TGTGCCAGCAGTTTAAAAGGAGATACGCAGTATTTT.